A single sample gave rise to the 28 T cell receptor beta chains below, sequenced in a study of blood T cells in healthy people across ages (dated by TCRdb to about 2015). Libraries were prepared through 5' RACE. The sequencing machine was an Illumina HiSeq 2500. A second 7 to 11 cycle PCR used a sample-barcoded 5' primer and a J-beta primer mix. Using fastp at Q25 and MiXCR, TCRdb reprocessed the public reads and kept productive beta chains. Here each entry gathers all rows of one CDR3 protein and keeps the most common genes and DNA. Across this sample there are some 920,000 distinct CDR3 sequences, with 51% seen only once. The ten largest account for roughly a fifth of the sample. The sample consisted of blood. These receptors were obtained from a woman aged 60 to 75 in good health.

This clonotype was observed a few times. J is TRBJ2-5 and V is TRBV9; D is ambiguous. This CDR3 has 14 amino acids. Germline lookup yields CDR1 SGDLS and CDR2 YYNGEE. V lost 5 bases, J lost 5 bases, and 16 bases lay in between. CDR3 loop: CASSSGPNGETQYF. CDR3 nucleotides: TGTGCCAGCAGTTCAGGCCCGAACGGGGAGACCCAGTACTTC.

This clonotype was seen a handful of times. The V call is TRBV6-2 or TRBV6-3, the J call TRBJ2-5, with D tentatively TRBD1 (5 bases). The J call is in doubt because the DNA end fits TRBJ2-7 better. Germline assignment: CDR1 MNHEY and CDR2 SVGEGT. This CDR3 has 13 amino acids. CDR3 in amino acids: CASSYNRLDEQYF. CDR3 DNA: TGTGCCAGCAGTTACAACAGGCTCGACGAGCAGTACTTC.

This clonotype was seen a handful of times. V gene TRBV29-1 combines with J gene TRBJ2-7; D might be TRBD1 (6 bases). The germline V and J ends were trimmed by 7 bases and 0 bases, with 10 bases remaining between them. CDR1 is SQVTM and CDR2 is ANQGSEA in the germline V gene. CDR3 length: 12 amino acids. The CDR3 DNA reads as TGCAGCGCAGTGGACAGCTCCTACGAGCAGTACTTC. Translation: CSAVDSSYEQYF.

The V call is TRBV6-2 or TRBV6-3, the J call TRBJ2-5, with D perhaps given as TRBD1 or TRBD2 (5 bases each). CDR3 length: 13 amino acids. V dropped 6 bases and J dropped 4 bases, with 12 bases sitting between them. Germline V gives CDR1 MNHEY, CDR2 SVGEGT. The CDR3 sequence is CASRYTGRETQYF. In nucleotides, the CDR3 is TGTGCCAGCAGGTACACGGGGCGAGAGACCCAGTACTTC.

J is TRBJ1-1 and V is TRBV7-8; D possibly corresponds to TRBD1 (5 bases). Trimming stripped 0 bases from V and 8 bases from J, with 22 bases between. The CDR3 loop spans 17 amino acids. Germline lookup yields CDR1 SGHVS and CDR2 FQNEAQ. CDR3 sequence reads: CASSLAVYSGFRVEAFF. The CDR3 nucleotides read TGTGCCAGCAGCTTAGCGGTCTACTCAGGGTTTCGGGTGGAAGCTTTCTTT.

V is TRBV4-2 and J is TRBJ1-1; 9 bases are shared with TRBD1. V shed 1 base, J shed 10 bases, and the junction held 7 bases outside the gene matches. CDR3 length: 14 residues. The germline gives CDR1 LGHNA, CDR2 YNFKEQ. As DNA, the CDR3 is TGTGCCAGCAGCCAAGGCTGGACAGGGGACCGAGCTTTCTTT. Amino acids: CASSQGWTGDRAFF.

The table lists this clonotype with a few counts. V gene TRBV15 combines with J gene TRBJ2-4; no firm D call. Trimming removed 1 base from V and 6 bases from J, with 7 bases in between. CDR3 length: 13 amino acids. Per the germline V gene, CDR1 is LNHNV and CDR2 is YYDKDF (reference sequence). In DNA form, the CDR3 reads TGTGCCACCAGCAGAGTCGTGGGAAACATTCAGTACTTC. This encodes CATSRVVGNIQYF.

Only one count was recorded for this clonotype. This chain's CDR3 is CASRDRESYNEQFF. The CDR3 coding sequence is TGTGCCAGCAGGGACAGGGAATCCTACAATGAGCAGTTCTTC. The J gene is TRBJ2-1, the V gene TRBV12-3 or TRBV12-4, with 8 bases lining up with TRBD1. The V segment lost 6 bases and the J segment 1 base; nucleotides outside the gene matches: 2. There are 14 residues in the CDR3.

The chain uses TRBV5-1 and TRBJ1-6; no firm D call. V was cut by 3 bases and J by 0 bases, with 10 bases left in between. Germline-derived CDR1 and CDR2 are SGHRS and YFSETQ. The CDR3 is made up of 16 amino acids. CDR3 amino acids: CASSSEGSSYNSPLHF. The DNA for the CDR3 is TGCGCCAGCAGCTCCGAAGGGAGCTCCTATAATTCACCCCTCCACTTT.

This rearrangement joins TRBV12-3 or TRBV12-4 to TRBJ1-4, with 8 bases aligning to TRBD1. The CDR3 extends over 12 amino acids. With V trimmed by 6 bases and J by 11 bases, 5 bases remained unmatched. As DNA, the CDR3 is TGTGCCAGCAGCATAGACAGGGGTAAACTGTTTTTT. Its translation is CASSIDRGKLFF.

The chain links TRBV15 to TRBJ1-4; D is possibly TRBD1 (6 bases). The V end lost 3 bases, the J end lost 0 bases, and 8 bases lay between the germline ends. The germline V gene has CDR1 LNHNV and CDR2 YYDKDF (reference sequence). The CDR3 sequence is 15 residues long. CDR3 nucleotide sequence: TGTGCCACCAGCAGGAGGACAGCAACTAATGAAAAACTGTTTTTT. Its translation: CATSRRTATNEKLFF.

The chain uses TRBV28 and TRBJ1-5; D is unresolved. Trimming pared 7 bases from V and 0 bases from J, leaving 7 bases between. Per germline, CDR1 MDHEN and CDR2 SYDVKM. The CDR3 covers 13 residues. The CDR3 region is CASNSYSNQPQHF. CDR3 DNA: TGTGCCAGCAACAGCTATAGCAATCAGCCCCAGCATTTT.

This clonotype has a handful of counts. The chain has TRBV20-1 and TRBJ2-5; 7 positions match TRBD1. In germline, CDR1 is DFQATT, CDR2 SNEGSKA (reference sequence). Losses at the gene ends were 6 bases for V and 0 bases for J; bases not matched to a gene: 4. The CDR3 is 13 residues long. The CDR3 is CSAAGTDQETQYF. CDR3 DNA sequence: TGCAGTGCCGCCGGGACAGACCAAGAGACCCAGTACTTC.

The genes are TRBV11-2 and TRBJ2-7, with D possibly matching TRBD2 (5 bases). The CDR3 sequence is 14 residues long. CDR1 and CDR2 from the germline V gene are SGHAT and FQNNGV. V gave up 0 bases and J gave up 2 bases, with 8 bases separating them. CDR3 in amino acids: CASSLDVGAYEQYF. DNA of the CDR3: TGTGCCAGCAGCTTAGACGTCGGGGCCTACGAGCAGTACTTC.

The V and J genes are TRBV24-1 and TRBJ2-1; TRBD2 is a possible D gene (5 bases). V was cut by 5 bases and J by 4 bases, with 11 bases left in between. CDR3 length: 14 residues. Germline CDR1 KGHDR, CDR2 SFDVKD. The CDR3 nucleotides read TGTGCCACCAGTGCGCGCTCGGGGTACAATGAGCAGTTCTTC. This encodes CATSARSGYNEQFF.

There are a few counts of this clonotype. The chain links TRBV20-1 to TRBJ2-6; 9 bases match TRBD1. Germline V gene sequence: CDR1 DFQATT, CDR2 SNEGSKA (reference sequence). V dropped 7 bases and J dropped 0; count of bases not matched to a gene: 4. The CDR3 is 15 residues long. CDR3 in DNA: TGCAGTGGGGGACAGGGCCTCTCTGGGGCCAACGTCCTGACTTTC. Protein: CSGGQGLSGANVLTF.

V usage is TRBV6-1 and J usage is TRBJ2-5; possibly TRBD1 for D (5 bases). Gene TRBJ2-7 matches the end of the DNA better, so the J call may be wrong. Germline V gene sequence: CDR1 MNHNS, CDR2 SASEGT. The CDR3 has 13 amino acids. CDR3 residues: CASSGTRSSEQYF. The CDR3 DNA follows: TGTGCCAGCAGTGGGACAAGGAGTTCCGAGCAGTACTTC.

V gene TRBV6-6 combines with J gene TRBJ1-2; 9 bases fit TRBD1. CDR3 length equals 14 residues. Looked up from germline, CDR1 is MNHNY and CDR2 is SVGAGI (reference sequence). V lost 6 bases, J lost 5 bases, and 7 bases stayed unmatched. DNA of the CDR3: TGTGCCAGCAGGCCGACAGGGGGAGGGTATGGCTACACCTTC. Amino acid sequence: CASRPTGGGYGYTF.

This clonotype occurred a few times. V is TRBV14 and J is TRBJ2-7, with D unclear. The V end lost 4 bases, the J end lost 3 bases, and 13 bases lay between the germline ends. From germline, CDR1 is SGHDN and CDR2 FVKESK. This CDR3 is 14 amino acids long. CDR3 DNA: TGTGCCAGCAGCCGGGCCAACTCTTTCTACGAGCAGTACTTC. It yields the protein CASSRANSFYEQYF.

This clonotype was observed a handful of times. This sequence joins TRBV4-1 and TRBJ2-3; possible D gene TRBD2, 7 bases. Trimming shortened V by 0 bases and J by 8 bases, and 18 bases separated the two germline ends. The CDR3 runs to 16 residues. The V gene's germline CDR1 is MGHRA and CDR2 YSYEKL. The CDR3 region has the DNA TGCGCCAGCAGCCAAGATGCGTCTAGGGGGGGCGGTACGCAGTATTTT. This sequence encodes CASSQDASRGGGTQYF.

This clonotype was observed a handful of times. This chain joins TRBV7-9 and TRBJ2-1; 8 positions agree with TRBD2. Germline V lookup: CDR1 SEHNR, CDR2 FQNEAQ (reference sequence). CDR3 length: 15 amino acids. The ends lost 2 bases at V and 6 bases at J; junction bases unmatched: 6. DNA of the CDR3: TGTGCCAGCAGCTTACTTGGACTAGCCTCCAATGAGCAGTTCTTC. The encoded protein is CASSLLGLASNEQFF.

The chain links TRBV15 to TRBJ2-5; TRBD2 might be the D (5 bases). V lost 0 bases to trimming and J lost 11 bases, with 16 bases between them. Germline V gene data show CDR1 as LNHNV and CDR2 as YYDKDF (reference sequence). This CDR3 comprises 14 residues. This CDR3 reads CATSREAGNNGQYF. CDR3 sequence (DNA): TGTGCCACCAGCAGAGAGGCCGGGAATAATGGGCAGTACTTC.

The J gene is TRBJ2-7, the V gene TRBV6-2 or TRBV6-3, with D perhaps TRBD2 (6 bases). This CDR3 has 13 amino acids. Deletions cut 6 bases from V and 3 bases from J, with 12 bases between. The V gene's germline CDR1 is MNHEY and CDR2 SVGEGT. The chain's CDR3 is CASRTEGIYEQYF. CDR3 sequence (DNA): TGTGCCAGCAGAACGGAGGGTATCTACGAGCAGTACTTC.

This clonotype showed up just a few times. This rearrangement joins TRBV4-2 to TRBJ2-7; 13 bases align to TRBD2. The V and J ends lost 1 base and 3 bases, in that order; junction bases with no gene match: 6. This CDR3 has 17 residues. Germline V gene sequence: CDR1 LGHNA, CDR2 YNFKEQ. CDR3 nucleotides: TGTGCCAGCAGCCAAGGCCGGACTAGCGGGAGTAACTACGAGCAGTACTTC. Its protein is CASSQGRTSGSNYEQYF.

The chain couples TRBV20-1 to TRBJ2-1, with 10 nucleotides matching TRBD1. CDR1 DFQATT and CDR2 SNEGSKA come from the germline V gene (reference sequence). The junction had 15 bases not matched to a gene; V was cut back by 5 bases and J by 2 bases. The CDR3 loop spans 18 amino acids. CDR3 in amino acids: CSAGLGTGALVTYNEQFF. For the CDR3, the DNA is TGCAGTGCTGGACTCGGGACAGGGGCCCTCGTCACCTACAATGAGCAGTTCTTC.

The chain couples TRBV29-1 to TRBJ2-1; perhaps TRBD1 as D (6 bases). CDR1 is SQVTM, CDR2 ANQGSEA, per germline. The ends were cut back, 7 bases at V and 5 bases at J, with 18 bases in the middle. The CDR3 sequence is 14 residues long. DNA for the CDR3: TGCAGCGCACGTCACAGGGCATGGAACAATGAGCAGTTCTTC. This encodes CSARHRAWNNEQFF.

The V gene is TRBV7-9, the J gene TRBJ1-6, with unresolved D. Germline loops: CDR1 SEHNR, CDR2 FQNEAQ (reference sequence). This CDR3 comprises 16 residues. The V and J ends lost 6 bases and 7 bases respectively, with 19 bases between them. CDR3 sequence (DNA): TGTGCCAGCAGTTCGGAAACCCGTAGTTGGAATTCACCCCTCCACTTT. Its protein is CASSSETRSWNSPLHF. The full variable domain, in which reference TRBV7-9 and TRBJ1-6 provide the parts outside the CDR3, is DTGVSQNPRHKITKRGQNVTFRCDPISEHNRLYWYRQTLGQGPEFLTYFQNEAQLEKSRLLSDRFSAERPKGSFSTLEIQRTEQGDSAMYLCASSSETRSWNSPLHFGNGTRLTVT.

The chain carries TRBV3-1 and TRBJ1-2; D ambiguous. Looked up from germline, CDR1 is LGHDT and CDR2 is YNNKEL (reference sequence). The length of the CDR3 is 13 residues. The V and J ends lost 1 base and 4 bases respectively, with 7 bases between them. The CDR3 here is CASSQGEGYGYTF. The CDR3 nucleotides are TGTGCCAGCAGCCAAGGGGAGGGCTATGGCTACACCTTC.